The sequence of this T cell receptor (beta chain) was determined in a study of CD8 T cells in ankylosing spondylitis. Points from the study as a whole: A number of the motif variants had already been described in reactive arthritis synovial fluid and blood. In ankylosing spondylitis patients, matched synovial fluid reportedly showed significant enrichment of disease-linked clones. Blood of patients with ankylosing spondylitis appeared to be characterized by a TCR beta motif of about eight highly homologous variants.

The CDR3 runs to 14 residues. Germline-derived CDR1 and CDR2 are MNHEY and SVGEGT. V lost 0 bases, J lost 3 bases, and 8 bases lay in between. This clonotype was counted at least ten times. Its antigen is undetermined. From the 5' RACE reads, TCRdb called clonotypes with MiXCR, one entry per CDR3 protein. Seen here are about 220,000 distinct CDR3 sequences, approximately 7.3% observed once, and the top ten hold approximately 15%. The rearrangement joins TRBV6-2 or TRBV6-3 to TRBJ2-5; D may be TRBD1 (5 bases). Sequencing was carried out using blood, either unsorted or a sorted T cell fraction (not recorded which). The TCR sequence derives from a male donor with ankylosing spondylitis. CDR3 residues: CASSYSGVKETQYF. Here the CDR3 DNA reads TGTGCCAGCAGTTACTCAGGGGTGAAAGAGACCCAGTACTTC.